A selection of T cell receptor beta chains follows, all from one sample in a study of T cells in Graves' hyperthyroidism and ophthalmopathy. TCRdb redid the calling of the multiplex PCR reads with MiXCR, one entry per CDR3 protein. The table records around 580,000 distinct CDR3 sequences, about 45% of them present only once. The sequencing input was peripheral blood or thyroid tissue (not recorded which). These TCRs come from a woman younger than 30 with Graves' hyperthyroidism. Both conserved end residues are part of each CDR3. Fields, in order: clone size, D gene, J gene, V gene, CDR3 DNA, CDR3 protein. D genes are given only for firm matches. Clone sizes are given selectively: once, few, many, or a class where the clone is expanded.

clone_size: NA; d_call: NA; j_call: TRBJ2-2; v_call: TRBV10-3; cdr3_nt: TGTGCCCTTGCCGTTGGGGGCGGGGAGCTGTTTTTT; cdr3_aa: CALAVGGGELFF
clone_size: NA; d_call: TRBD2; j_call: TRBJ2-2; v_call: TRBV7-3; cdr3_nt: TGTGCCAGCAGCCCGCGGGGACTAGCGGGATCCACCGGGGAGCTGTTTTTT; cdr3_aa: CASSPRGLAGSTGELFF
clone_size: NA; d_call: NA; j_call: TRBJ2-1; v_call: TRBV7-3; cdr3_nt: TGTGCCAGCAGCTTAAGCCTGGACTCCTACAATGAGCAGTTCTTC; cdr3_aa: CASSLSLDSYNEQFF
clone_size: NA; d_call: TRBD2; j_call: TRBJ2-5; v_call: TRBV7-2; cdr3_nt: TGTGCCAGCAGCTTGGTAGGGACTAGCGGGATACAAGAGACCCAGTACTTC; cdr3_aa: CASSLVGTSGIQETQYF
clone_size: NA; d_call: TRBD1; j_call: TRBJ1-1; v_call: TRBV5-4; cdr3_nt: TGTGCCAGCAGCTTGGCCGTGACAGGGACTGAAGCTTTCTTT; cdr3_aa: CASSLAVTGTEAFF
clone_size: once; d_call: NA; j_call: TRBJ2-3; v_call: TRBV20-1; cdr3_nt: TGCAGTGCGGGTCGGACTAGCACAGATACGCAGTATTTT; cdr3_aa: CSAGRTSTDTQYF
clone_size: NA; d_call: NA; j_call: TRBJ2-6; v_call: TRBV9; cdr3_nt: TGTACCAGCAGCGATGGGTCCCGTGGGGCCAACGTCCTGACTTTC; cdr3_aa: CTSSDGSRGANVLTF
clone_size: many; d_call: TRBD1; j_call: TRBJ2-7; v_call: TRBV9; cdr3_nt: TGTGCCAGCAGCGTAGAAGGGACAGGGTACGAGCAGTACTTC; cdr3_aa: CASSVEGTGYEQYF
clone_size: NA; d_call: NA; j_call: TRBJ2-1; v_call: TRBV24-1; cdr3_nt: TGTGCCACCAGTGTGGGGATAGGGCAGTTCTTC; cdr3_aa: CATSVGIGQFF
clone_size: many; d_call: NA; j_call: TRBJ2-7; v_call: TRBV7-2; cdr3_nt: TGTGCCAGCAGCCCTAGGCGGGACGAGCAGTACTTC; cdr3_aa: CASSPRRDEQYF
clone_size: many; d_call: TRBD2; j_call: TRBJ2-7; v_call: TRBV7-8; cdr3_nt: TGTGCCAGCAGCTTTAGCGGGAACGAGCAGTACTTC; cdr3_aa: CASSFSGNEQYF
clone_size: NA; d_call: NA; j_call: TRBJ1-2; v_call: TRBV7-9; cdr3_nt: TGTGCCAGCAGCTTAGGTTCCGGGGAGGACTATGGCTACACCTTC; cdr3_aa: CASSLGSGEDYGYTF
clone_size: few; d_call: NA; j_call: TRBJ2-2; v_call: TRBV24-1; cdr3_nt: TGTGCCACCAGTGATCTAATGAACACCGGGGAGCTGTTTTTT; cdr3_aa: CATSDLMNTGELFF
clone_size: many; d_call: NA; j_call: TRBJ2-5; v_call: TRBV15; cdr3_nt: TGTGCCACCAGCAGACTAGCGAGTTCTCAAGAGACCCAGTACTTC; cdr3_aa: CATSRLASSQETQYF
clone_size: many; d_call: NA; j_call: TRBJ1-6; v_call: TRBV6-2/TRBV6-3; cdr3_nt: TGTGCCAGCAGTATCGACAGTAGATCACCCCTCCACTTT; cdr3_aa: CASSIDSRSPLHF
clone_size: NA; d_call: TRBD1; j_call: TRBJ2-7; v_call: TRBV29-1; cdr3_nt: TGCAGCGCAGGACAGGGAGGTCAGCCCCAGCAGTACTTC; cdr3_aa: CSAGQGGQPQQYF
clone_size: NA; d_call: TRBD1; j_call: TRBJ1-3; v_call: TRBV12-3/TRBV12-4; cdr3_nt: TGTGCCACCAGTTACCGGGACAGGGGAAACACCATATATTTT; cdr3_aa: CATSYRDRGNTIYF
clone_size: many; d_call: NA; j_call: TRBJ2-7; v_call: TRBV6-2/TRBV6-3; cdr3_nt: TGTGCCAGCAGTTCGTCCATCCAGGGATCCGGCGAGCAGTACTTC; cdr3_aa: CASSSSIQGSGEQYF
clone_size: NA; d_call: NA; j_call: TRBJ2-7; v_call: TRBV25-1; cdr3_nt: TGTGCCTTGAGGGAGATCGGCTACGAGCAGTACTTC; cdr3_aa: CALREIGYEQYF
clone_size: many; d_call: NA; j_call: TRBJ1-5; v_call: TRBV12-3/TRBV12-4; cdr3_nt: TGTGCCAGCAGTTCAGCGGGACATGACAATCAGCCCCAGCATTTT; cdr3_aa: CASSSAGHDNQPQHF
clone_size: few; d_call: TRBD1; j_call: TRBJ1-1; v_call: TRBV7-2; cdr3_nt: TGCGCCAGCAGCCAAGGCACAGGGGGCCGGGCTACTGAAGCTTTCTTT; cdr3_aa: CASSQGTGGRATEAFF
clone_size: NA; d_call: TRBD1; j_call: TRBJ1-2; v_call: TRBV7-1; cdr3_nt: TGTGCCAGCAGCTCCGCGACAGGGTATGGCTACACCTTC; cdr3_aa: CASSSATGYGYTF
clone_size: many; d_call: NA; j_call: TRBJ1-1; v_call: TRBV12-3/TRBV12-4; cdr3_nt: TGTGCCAGCAGTTTGGGGGGTCCCAACACTGAAGCTTTCTTT; cdr3_aa: CASSLGGPNTEAFF
clone_size: many; d_call: NA; j_call: TRBJ2-7; v_call: TRBV7-9; cdr3_nt: TGTGCCAGCAGCCCACCTTCTTGGGAGCAGTACTTC; cdr3_aa: CASSPPSWEQYF
clone_size: few; d_call: NA; j_call: TRBJ1-2; v_call: TRBV19; cdr3_nt: TGTGCCAGTAGTATAGATCGGGGGAGTCTGGACGGCTACACCTTC; cdr3_aa: CASSIDRGSLDGYTF
clone_size: many; d_call: NA; j_call: TRBJ2-2; v_call: TRBV7-6; cdr3_nt: TGTGCCAGCAGCTTATCCCCGAACACCGGGGAGCTGTTTTTT; cdr3_aa: CASSLSPNTGELFF
clone_size: many; d_call: TRBD1; j_call: TRBJ1-2; v_call: TRBV6-2/TRBV6-3; cdr3_nt: TGTGCCAGCAACTTACGTCGGACAGGGAGTTCCTATGGCTACACCTTC; cdr3_aa: CASNLRRTGSSYGYTF
clone_size: NA; d_call: NA; j_call: TRBJ2-3; v_call: TRBV7-9; cdr3_nt: TGTGCCAGCAGCTTCTGGCAGAACACAGATACGCAGTATTTT; cdr3_aa: CASSFWQNTDTQYF
clone_size: once; d_call: TRBD1; j_call: TRBJ1-2; v_call: TRBV6-6; cdr3_nt: TGTGCCAGCAGTACCACGGACAGGTTCCCTAACTATGGCTACACCTTC; cdr3_aa: CASSTTDRFPNYGYTF
clone_size: few; d_call: NA; j_call: TRBJ1-4; v_call: TRBV6-5; cdr3_nt: TGTGCCAGCAGTTCCCGGGACCCTGAAAAACTGTTTTTT; cdr3_aa: CASSSRDPEKLFF
clone_size: NA; d_call: TRBD2; j_call: TRBJ2-2; v_call: TRBV7-6; cdr3_nt: TGTGCCAGCAGCCTATCTAGCGGCCATGGGGAGCTGTTTTTT; cdr3_aa: CASSLSSGHGELFF
clone_size: many; d_call: TRBD1; j_call: TRBJ1-4; v_call: TRBV2; cdr3_nt: TGTGCCAGCAGTAATCTTCTAGGACAGGGAGGAGTAGCTAATGAAAAACTGTTTTTT; cdr3_aa: CASSNLLGQGGVANEKLFF
clone_size: NA; d_call: TRBD2; j_call: TRBJ2-7; v_call: TRBV24-1; cdr3_nt: TGTGCCAGCGGAAGCGGGAGGGCCAACTACGAGCAGTACTTC; cdr3_aa: CASGSGRANYEQYF
clone_size: many; d_call: TRBD1; j_call: TRBJ1-2; v_call: TRBV20-1; cdr3_nt: TGCAGTGCTAGAGGGGGTGGGACAGGGTATGGCTACACCTTC; cdr3_aa: CSARGGGTGYGYTF
clone_size: many; d_call: NA; j_call: TRBJ1-1; v_call: TRBV12-3/TRBV12-4; cdr3_nt: TGTGCCAGCAGTTCTCCAAGACACCTGAACACTGAAGCTTTCTTT; cdr3_aa: CASSSPRHLNTEAFF
clone_size: NA; d_call: NA; j_call: TRBJ1-2; v_call: TRBV5-5; cdr3_nt: TGTGCCAGCAGCAGGGGGGGGAACGGCTACACCTTC; cdr3_aa: CASSRGGNGYTF
clone_size: NA; d_call: TRBD1; j_call: TRBJ1-1; v_call: TRBV20-1; cdr3_nt: TGCAGTGCTACTGAGGGGGCACGGACTGAAGCTTTCTTT; cdr3_aa: CSATEGARTEAFF
clone_size: NA; d_call: TRBD2; j_call: TRBJ2-7; v_call: TRBV15; cdr3_nt: TGTGCCACCAGCAGAGACACTAGCGGGAGGGACTACGAGCAGTACTTC; cdr3_aa: CATSRDTSGRDYEQYF
clone_size: NA; d_call: NA; j_call: TRBJ1-2; v_call: TRBV6-5; cdr3_nt: TGTGCCAGCAGTCCCGGGGACGTCTACACCTTC; cdr3_aa: CASSPGDVYTF
clone_size: NA; d_call: TRBD2; j_call: TRBJ2-1; v_call: TRBV20-1; cdr3_nt: TGCAGTGCCCAAAATAGCGGGAGTGGGAATGAGCAGTTCTTC; cdr3_aa: CSAQNSGSGNEQFF
clone_size: many; d_call: NA; j_call: TRBJ1-3; v_call: TRBV20-1; cdr3_nt: TGCAGTGCTAGAGGCGGTACTGGAAACACCATATATTTT; cdr3_aa: CSARGGTGNTIYF
clone_size: many; d_call: NA; j_call: TRBJ2-5; v_call: TRBV6-5; cdr3_nt: TGTGCCAGCAGTTACTGGCGGGGATCGGGGGAGACCCAGTACTTC; cdr3_aa: CASSYWRGSGETQYF
clone_size: few; d_call: TRBD1; j_call: TRBJ1-5; v_call: TRBV28; cdr3_nt: TGTGCCAGCAGCCCGGACAGGGGAGGCAATCAGCCCCAGCATTTT; cdr3_aa: CASSPDRGGNQPQHF
clone_size: NA; d_call: TRBD1; j_call: TRBJ1-2; v_call: TRBV15; cdr3_nt: TGTGCCACCAGCAGAGGCGGACAGGGGACAACCTTC; cdr3_aa: CATSRGGQGTTF
clone_size: many; d_call: NA; j_call: TRBJ2-7; v_call: TRBV12-3/TRBV12-4; cdr3_nt: TGTGCCAGCTCCCCTCAGGACCGAAAAAACGAGCAGTACTTC; cdr3_aa: CASSPQDRKNEQYF
clone_size: NA; d_call: TRBD2; j_call: TRBJ2-2; v_call: TRBV20-1; cdr3_nt: TGCAGTGCTAGACCTACTAGCGGGAGATGCACCGGGGAGCTGTTTTTT; cdr3_aa: CSARPTSGRCTGELFF